This T cell receptor beta chain is from a study of CXCR3-negative and CXCR3-positive naive CD8 T cells. Study-wide results and caveats: For CXCR3-positive naive cells, TRB CDR3s were more hydrophobic than those of CXCR3-negative naive cells. Cryopreservation partially decreased CXCR3 expression, and most assays used fresh PBMCs. Between one naive subset and the other, surface CD5 was comparable, and TCR strength was inferred from TRB CDR3 properties.

cDNA libraries for TRB were generated by 5' RACE incorporating UMI labels. After re-calling the 5' RACE reads, TCRdb lists one entry per CDR3 protein, DNA absent. The table for this sample gives roughly 110,000 distinct CDR3 sequences. As concerns this clonotype: Its antigen remains unidentified.

The CDR3 length is 15 residues. This TCR came from a human donor in good health. Some clones in this sample may be carry-over from other donors' samples. The sequenced sample consisted of naive CXCR3+ CD8+ T cells from blood. Subset: CD45RO-CCR7+CD27+CD95- naive CD8+ T cells expressing CXCR3 (TNR3+). The chain carries TRBV12-3 or TRBV12-4 and TRBJ2-7; TCRdb selects TRBD2, and the lack of DNA leaves this call unchecked. CDR3 sequence reads: CASSYWEGLSDEQYF.